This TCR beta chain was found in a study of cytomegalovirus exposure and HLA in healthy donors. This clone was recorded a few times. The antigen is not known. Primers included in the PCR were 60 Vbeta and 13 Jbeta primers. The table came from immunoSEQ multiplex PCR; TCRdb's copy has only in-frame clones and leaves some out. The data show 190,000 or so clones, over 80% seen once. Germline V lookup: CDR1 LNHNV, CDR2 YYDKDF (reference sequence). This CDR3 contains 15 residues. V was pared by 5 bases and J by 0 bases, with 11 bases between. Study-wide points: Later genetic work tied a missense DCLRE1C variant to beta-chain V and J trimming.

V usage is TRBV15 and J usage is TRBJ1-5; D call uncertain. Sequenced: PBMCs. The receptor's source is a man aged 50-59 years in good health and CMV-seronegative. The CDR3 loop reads CATSLTAYSNQPQHF. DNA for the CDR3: TGTGCCACCAGCTTAACAGCTTATAGCAATCAGCCCCAGCATTTT.